This T cell receptor beta chain is drawn from a study of control samples from healthy donors and cancer patients. Clones were sequenced by immunoSEQ multiplex PCR, and TCRdb holds only the in-frame ones, with some missing. The sample records 120,000 or so clones, more than 85% being singletons. Germline V CDR1 and CDR2: MNHEY, SMNVEV (reference sequence). CDR3 size: 18 residues. The germline V and J ends were trimmed by 5 bases and 3 bases, with 23 bases remaining between them. Sequenced: blood. The chain couples TRBV27 to TRBJ2-1; D tentatively reads TRBD1 or TRBD2 (6 bases each). The TCR was taken from a woman younger than 30 in good health. The CDR3 DNA is TGTGCCAGCAGTCTCCGGGGGACACGAGGGACTTTCTACAATGAGCAGTTCTTC. Protein sequence: CASSLRGTRGTFYNEQFF.